This TCR beta chain was observed in a study of blood T cell repertoires in COVID-19. Study details: Sources were T cells, B-cell-depleted T cells, or PBMCs; the material itself was cDNA or gDNA.

In the authors' methods: Scientists estimated how many nucleated cells there were by amplifying reference gene primers. Assay used: immunoSEQ multiplex PCR; TCRdb lists only in-frame clones, some missing. For V, J and clone size, that table is used; D and trimming come from the DNA. The table records hundreds of thousands of clones, 86% of them present only once. J was trimmed by 0 bases and V by 0 bases; bases with no gene match: 5. This CDR3 spans 15 amino acids. Germline V lookup: CDR1 GTSNPN, CDR2 SVGIG (reference sequence). Material: peripheral blood. The genes are TRBV30 and TRBJ2-7, with 7 bases that match TRBD1. This clonotype originated in a woman between 25 and 40 years old who had recovered from COVID-19. CDR3 region: CAWSVETGSSYEQYF. CDR3 sequence (DNA): TGTGCCTGGAGTGTAGAGACAGGGAGCTCCTACGAGCAGTACTTC.